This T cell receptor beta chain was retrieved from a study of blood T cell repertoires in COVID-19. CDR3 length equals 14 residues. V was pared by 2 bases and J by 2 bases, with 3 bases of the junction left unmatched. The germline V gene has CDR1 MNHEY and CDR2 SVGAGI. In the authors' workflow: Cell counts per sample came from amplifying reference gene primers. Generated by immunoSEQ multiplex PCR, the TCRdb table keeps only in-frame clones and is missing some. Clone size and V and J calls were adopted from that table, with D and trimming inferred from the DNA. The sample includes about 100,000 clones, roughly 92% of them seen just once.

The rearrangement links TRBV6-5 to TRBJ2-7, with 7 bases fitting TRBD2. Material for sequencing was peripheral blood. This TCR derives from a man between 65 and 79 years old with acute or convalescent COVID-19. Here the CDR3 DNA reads TGTGCCAGCAGTTACGGGGGGGAGACCTACGAGCAGTACTTC. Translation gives CASSYGGETYEQYF.